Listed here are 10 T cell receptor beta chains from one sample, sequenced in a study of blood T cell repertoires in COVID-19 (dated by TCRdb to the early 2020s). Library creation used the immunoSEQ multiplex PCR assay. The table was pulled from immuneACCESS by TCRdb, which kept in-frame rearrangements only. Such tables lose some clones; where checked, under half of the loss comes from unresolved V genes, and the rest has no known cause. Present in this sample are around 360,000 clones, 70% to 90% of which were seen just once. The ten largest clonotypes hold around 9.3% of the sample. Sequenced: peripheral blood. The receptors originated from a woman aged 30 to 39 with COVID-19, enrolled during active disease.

The CDR3 DNA is TGTGCCATCAGTGAGTCGCGGGAGGAAAGCACAGATACGCAGTATTTT. It translates to CAISESREESTDTQYF. The chain uses TRBV10-3 and TRBJ2-3, with TRBD2 matching 8 bases. This CDR3 has 16 amino acids. Germline V gene data show CDR1 as ENHRY and CDR2 as SYGVKD. The J segment lost 0 bases and the V segment lost 0 bases, leaving 2 bases of the junction unmatched.

DNA of the CDR3: TGTGCCAGCAGCTTGGGACAGGTAACTTGGAGGAACACTGAAGCTTTCTTT. Amino acid sequence: CASSLGQVTWRNTEAFF. V usage is TRBV7-2 and J usage is TRBJ1-1; 8 bases line up with TRBD1. The germline V gene has CDR1 SGHTA and CDR2 FQGNSA. This CDR3 comprises 17 residues. V lost 3 bases to trimming and J lost 1 base; unmatched junction nucleotides: 10.

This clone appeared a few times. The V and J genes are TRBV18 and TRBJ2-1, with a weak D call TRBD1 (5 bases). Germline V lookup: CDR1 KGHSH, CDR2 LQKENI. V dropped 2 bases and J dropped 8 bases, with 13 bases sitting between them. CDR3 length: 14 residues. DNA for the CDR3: TGTGCCAGCTCACCAGTCACAGGTTTGGATGAGCAGTTCTTC. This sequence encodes CASSPVTGLDEQFF. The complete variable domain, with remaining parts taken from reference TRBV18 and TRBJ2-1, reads NAGVMQNPRHLVRRRGQEARLRCSPMKGHSHVYWYRQLPEEGLKFMVYLQKENIIDESGMPKERFSAEFPKEGPSILRIQQVVRGDSAAYFCASSPVTGLDEQFFGPGTRLTVL.

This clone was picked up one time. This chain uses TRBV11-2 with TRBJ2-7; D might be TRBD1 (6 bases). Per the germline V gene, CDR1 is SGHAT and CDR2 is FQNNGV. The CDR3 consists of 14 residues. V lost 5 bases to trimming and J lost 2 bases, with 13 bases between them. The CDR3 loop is CASSRRGLTYEQYF. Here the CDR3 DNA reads TGTGCCAGCAGCCGCAGGGGCCTTACCTACGAGCAGTACTTC.

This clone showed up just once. The CDR3 DNA reads as TGCGCCAGCAGCCAAGTACGTGCGTACACTGAAGCTTTCTTT. The encoded protein is CASSQVRAYTEAFF. The chain joins TRBV4-1 to TRBJ1-1, with D uncertain. Per the germline V gene, CDR1 is MGHRA and CDR2 is YSYEKL. Trimming pared 1 base from V and 3 bases from J, leaving 9 bases between. The CDR3 consists of 14 residues.

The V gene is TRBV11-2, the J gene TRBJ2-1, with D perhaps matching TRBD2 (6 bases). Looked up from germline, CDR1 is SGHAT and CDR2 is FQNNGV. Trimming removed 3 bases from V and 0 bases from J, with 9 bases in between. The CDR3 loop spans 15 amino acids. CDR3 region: CASSFTGDSYNEQFF. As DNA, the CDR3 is TGTGCCAGCAGCTTCACGGGGGACTCCTACAATGAGCAGTTCTTC.

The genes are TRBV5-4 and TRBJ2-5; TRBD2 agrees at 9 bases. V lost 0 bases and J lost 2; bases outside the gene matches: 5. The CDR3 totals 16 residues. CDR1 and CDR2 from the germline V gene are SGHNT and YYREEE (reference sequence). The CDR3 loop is CASSLGATSGQETQYF. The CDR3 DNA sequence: TGTGCCAGCAGCTTGGGGGCCACTAGCGGGCAAGAGACCCAGTACTTC.

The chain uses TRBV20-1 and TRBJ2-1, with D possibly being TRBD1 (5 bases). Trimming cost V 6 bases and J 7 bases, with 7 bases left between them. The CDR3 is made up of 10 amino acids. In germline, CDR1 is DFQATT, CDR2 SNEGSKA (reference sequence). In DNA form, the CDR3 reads TGCAGTGCCAGACAGAATGAGCAGTTCTTC. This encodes CSARQNEQFF.

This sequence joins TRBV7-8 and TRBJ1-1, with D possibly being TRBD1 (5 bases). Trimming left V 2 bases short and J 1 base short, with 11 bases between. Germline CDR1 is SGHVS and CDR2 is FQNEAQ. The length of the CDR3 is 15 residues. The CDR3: CASSLQGWGNTEAFF. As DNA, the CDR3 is TGTGCCAGCAGCTTACAGGGTTGGGGGAACACTGAAGCTTTCTTT.

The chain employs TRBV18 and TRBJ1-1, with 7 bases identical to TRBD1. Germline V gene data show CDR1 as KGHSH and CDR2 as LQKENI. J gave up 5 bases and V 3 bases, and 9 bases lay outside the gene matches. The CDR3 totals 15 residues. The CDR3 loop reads CASSPRAGGKTEAFF. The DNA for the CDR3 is TGTGCCAGCTCACCGCGAGCAGGGGGAAAGACTGAAGCTTTCTTT.